This paragraph covers one TCR beta chain sequence. These data originate in a study of OX40 agonist ivuxolimab in advanced cancers. Here immunoSEQ multiplex PCR was the method, and the copy in TCRdb shows in-frame clones only, minus some. The repertoire includes approximately 15,000 clones, about 80% of them detected once, and about 35% sits in the top ten. Sequenced material: CD4+ or CD8+ T cells sorted from blood, taken in a trial of the OX40 agonist ivuxolimab. The source of this sequence is an adult with an advanced solid tumor such as melanoma, head and neck, liver or kidney cancer.

CDR3 sequence: CASSSGTGSNEQYF. The CDR3 DNA is TGTGCCAGCAGCTCCGGGACAGGGTCGAACGAGCAGTACTTC. The chain carries TRBV7-3 and TRBJ2-7; 9 nucleotides agree with TRBD1. Germline CDR1 and CDR2: SGHTA and FQGTGA. J was trimmed by 5 bases and V by 4 bases; bases with no gene match: 6. This CDR3 spans 14 amino acids.